Each of the 16 T cell receptor beta chains below was sequenced from the same sample in a study of T cell responses to AZD1222 COVID-19 vaccine. TCRdb's copy holds only in-frame clones and misses some; the assay was immunoSEQ multiplex PCR. The data show some 180,000 clones, 94% seen once. Here the sequenced sample was peripheral blood, taken 28 days after the second AZD1222 dose. The receptor source for this set is an adult who received the AZD1222 COVID-19 vaccine.

The chain has TRBV27 and TRBJ1-1; no firm D call. Per the germline V gene, CDR1 is MNHEY and CDR2 is SMNVEV (reference sequence). The CDR3 contains 12 residues. V was clipped by 11 bases and J by 5 bases, with 15 bases between them. CDR3 nucleotides: TGTGCCGTAGGATATCCGGGGACTGAAGCTTTCTTT. It encodes CAVGYPGTEAFF.

This rearrangement joins TRBV6-1 to TRBJ2-5, with 10 bases lining up with TRBD1. V lost 3 bases, J lost 2 bases, and 0 bases stayed unmatched. Germline values: CDR1 MNHNS, CDR2 SASEGT. This CDR3 spans 14 amino acids. Here the CDR3 reads CASSEGQGQETQYF. The CDR3 nucleotides read TGTGCCAGCAGTGAGGGACAGGGGCAAGAGACCCAGTACTTC.

V gene TRBV2 combines with J gene TRBJ1-4; D is perhaps TRBD1 (6 bases). The V end was cut by 7 bases, the J end by 8 bases, with 11 bases between. The V gene's germline CDR1 is SNHLY and CDR2 FYNNEI. CDR3 length equals 12 residues. Here the CDR3 reads CASNTGREKLFF. The CDR3 DNA is TGTGCCAGCAACACAGGGAGGGAAAAACTGTTTTTT.

The V and J genes are TRBV29-1 and TRBJ2-1; no definite D call. The V end lost 1 base, the J end lost 11 bases, and 9 bases lay between the germline ends. The CDR3 loop spans 11 amino acids. Germline V gene data show CDR1 as SQVTM and CDR2 as ANQGSEA. The CDR3 DNA follows: TGCAGCGTTGAAGTCGGCGGTCAGCAGTTCTTC. Translated, it gives CSVEVGGQQFF.

The J gene is TRBJ1-3, the V gene TRBV28; D uncertain. V shed 7 bases and J shed 2 bases, with 12 bases lying between them. This CDR3 contains 14 residues. Per the germline V gene, CDR1 is MDHEN and CDR2 is SYDVKM. The CDR3: CASTPHRAGNTIYF. The CDR3, as DNA: TGTGCCAGCACCCCCCACCGGGCTGGAAACACCATATATTTT. The full variable domain, with the rest looked up from reference TRBV28 and TRBJ1-3, is DVKVTQSSRYLVKRTGEKVFLECVQDMDHENMFWYRQDPGLGLRLIYFSYDVKMKEKGDIPEGYSVSREKKERFSLILESASTNQTSMYLCASTPHRAGNTIYFGEGSWLTVV.

The rearrangement joins TRBV6-5 to TRBJ1-3, with a possible D match to TRBD1 (5 bases). This CDR3 is built from 15 residues. The V end lost 5 bases, the J end lost 7 bases, and 18 bases lay between the germline ends. The germline V gene encodes CDR1 MNHEY and CDR2 SVGAGI. The CDR3 nucleotides read TGTGCCAGCAGTCGTCAGGGACGGCGGGGCAACACCATATATTTT. This encodes CASSRQGRRGNTIYF.

The table lists this clone with a few counts. The gene calls are TRBV2 and TRBJ1-5; D is unresolved. The germline V gene has CDR1 SNHLY and CDR2 FYNNEI. The CDR3 contains 13 residues. Trimming left V 9 bases short and J 4 bases short, with 13 bases between. The CDR3 sequence is CASYRGGNQPQHF. DNA for the CDR3: TGTGCCAGTTATCGGGGTGGGAATCAGCCCCAGCATTTT.

CDR3 sequence: CASSLQGANYGYTF. The CDR3 DNA reads as TGTGCCAGCAGCTTACAGGGAGCTAACTATGGCTACACCTTC. The chain recombines TRBV28 with TRBJ1-2; the D gene is possibly TRBD1 (6 bases). Trimming stripped 6 bases from V and 0 bases from J, with 11 bases between. From germline, CDR1 is MDHEN and CDR2 SYDVKM. The CDR3 is 14 residues long.

This clone was observed a few times. The chain employs TRBV30 and TRBJ1-6; D might be TRBD1 (5 bases). The V end lost 5 bases, the J end lost 11 bases, and 19 bases lay between the germline ends. This CDR3 is 14 amino acids long. Germline loops: CDR1 GTSNPN, CDR2 SVGIG (reference sequence). The DNA for the CDR3 is TGTGCCTGGCGGCCCTGGATCGGAGGGGCACCCCTCCACTTT. The encoded protein is CAWRPWIGGAPLHF.

This chain links TRBV29-1 with TRBJ1-2, with 8 bases that match TRBD1. Germline CDR1 and CDR2: SQVTM and ANQGSEA. Losses at the gene ends were 6 bases for V and 4 bases for J; bases not matched to a gene: 16. The CDR3 extends over 16 amino acids. CDR3 DNA: TGCAGCGTCTACTACCCCGGGACAGGAGAGTTCTATGGCTACACCTTC. Translated, it gives CSVYYPGTGEFYGYTF.

The V call is TRBV19, the J call TRBJ1-5; D may be TRBD1 (6 bases). CDR1 is LNHDA, CDR2 SQIVND, per germline (reference sequence). The V and J ends lost 3 bases and 7 bases respectively, with 10 bases between them. This CDR3 has 13 amino acids. The CDR3 DNA is TGTGCCAGTAGTATGGGGGCGCGGCAGCCCCAGCATTTT. It yields the protein CASSMGARQPQHF.

The chain uses TRBV9 and TRBJ2-1, with a possible D match to TRBD2 (7 bases). Germline CDR1 and CDR2: SGDLS and YYNGEE. The CDR3 has 16 amino acids. The V end was cut by 5 bases, the J end by 10 bases, with 25 bases between. The CDR3 loop reads CASSGSGASGNPEQFF. CDR3 DNA sequence: TGTGCCAGCAGTGGGTCGGGGGCTAGCGGTAATCCCGAGCAGTTCTTC.

CDR3 nucleotide sequence: TGTGCCAGCAGTTTTGGGGGAACCGGGGAGCTGTTTTTT. Translated: CASSFGGTGELFF. The chain uses TRBV28 and TRBJ2-2; D tentatively fits TRBD1 or TRBD2 (5 bases each). The germline V and J ends were trimmed by 3 bases and 5 bases, with 7 bases remaining between them. Per the germline V gene, CDR1 is MDHEN and CDR2 is SYDVKM. The CDR3 has 13 amino acids.

This chain joins TRBV11-2 and TRBJ1-6; tentative D call: TRBD1 (5 bases). CDR3 length: 16 residues. V was cut by 5 bases and J by 4 bases, with 15 bases left in between. In germline, CDR1 is SGHAT, CDR2 FQNNGV. The DNA of the CDR3 is TGTGCCAGCAGCACCCAACCGGGACGGTATAATTCACCCCTCCACTTT. Translated, it gives CASSTQPGRYNSPLHF.

The chain employs TRBV28 and TRBJ2-7; D is uncertain. There are 13 residues in the CDR3. The V gene lost 5 bases and the J gene lost 3 bases, with 11 bases spanning the gap. Germline-derived CDR1 and CDR2 are MDHEN and SYDVKM. The CDR3 sequence: CASSPPAFYEQYF. CDR3 nucleotide sequence: TGTGCCAGCAGTCCGCCGGCCTTCTACGAGCAGTACTTC.

The chain uses TRBV7-9 and TRBJ2-3, with TRBD2 matching over 8 bases. Unmatched junction bases numbered 2, after V lost 2 bases and J lost 4 bases. This CDR3 is 14 amino acids long. Germline assignment: CDR1 SEHNR and CDR2 FQNEAQ (reference sequence). CDR3 nucleotide sequence: TGTGCCAGCAGCTTAACGGGGGGGGCAGATACGCAGTATTTT. This encodes CASSLTGGADTQYF.